These 19 T cell receptor beta chains share one sample of origin, sequenced in a study of breast tumors, draining lymph nodes, adjacent tissues. Axillary draining lymph nodes of breast cancer patients supplied the node samples. TCRdb reprocessed the multiplex PCR reads via MiXCR and lists one record per CDR3 protein. The sample lists 130,000 or so distinct CDR3 sequences, roughly 20% occurring once. Sample: axillary lymph node tissue. The receptors come from a female donor with breast cancer. Some clones in this sample may be carry-over from other donors' samples.

This clonotype was counted ten times or more. The chain carries TRBV9 and TRBJ2-3; 8 bases agree with TRBD2. CDR3 length: 14 amino acids. Germline-derived CDR1 and CDR2 are SGDLS and YYNGEE. V lost 4 bases and J lost 5; bases outside the gene matches: 6. CDR3 loop: CASSSGLVGDTQYF. CDR3 sequence (DNA): TGTGCCAGCAGCTCGGGACTAGTTGGAGATACGCAGTATTTT.

This clonotype has ten or more counts. The chain couples TRBV20-1 to TRBJ2-5, with no clear D. The CDR3 has 12 amino acids. CDR1 and CDR2 from the germline V gene are DFQATT and SNEGSKA (reference sequence). Trimming cost V 5 bases and J 4 bases, with 11 bases left between them. The DNA of the CDR3 is TGCAGTGCTGCCCAGAGCCCAGAGACCCAGTACTTC. Its translation: CSAAQSPETQYF.

This clonotype was seen ten or more times. The CDR3 loop reads CASSLTFGGKGNTIYF. CDR3 nucleotide sequence: TGTGCCAGCAGCCTGACATTCGGGGGCAAAGGAAACACCATATATTTT. The J gene is TRBJ1-3, the V gene TRBV7-9; D possibly corresponds to TRBD1 (6 bases). The germline V and J ends were trimmed by 5 bases and 4 bases, with 18 bases remaining between them. CDR3 length: 16 residues. Germline V gene lookup returns CDR1 SEHNR and CDR2 FQNEAQ (reference sequence).

This clonotype has at least ten counts. The chain employs TRBV15 and TRBJ1-2, with a possible D match to TRBD1 (6 bases). Per the germline V gene, CDR1 is LNHNV and CDR2 is YYDKDF (reference sequence). The CDR3 is made up of 14 amino acids. Trimming cost V 0 bases and J 8 bases, with 13 bases left between them. CDR3 sequence: CATSRDRGAGGYTF. CDR3 in DNA: TGTGCCACCAGCAGAGATCGGGGGGCGGGGGGCTACACCTTC.

This clonotype has a count of ten or more. V and J are TRBV5-1 and TRBJ2-3; D unresolved. This CDR3 has 15 amino acids. V was shortened by 4 bases and J by 0 bases, with 12 bases between the two germline ends. In germline, CDR1 is SGHRS, CDR2 YFSETQ. CDR3 loop: CASSIGSFSTDTQYF. The DNA for the CDR3 is TGCGCCAGCAGCATAGGGTCTTTCAGCACAGATACGCAGTATTTT. Complete variable domain (other parts from reference TRBV5-1 and TRBJ2-3): KAGVTQTPRYLIKTRGQQVTLSCSPISGHRSVSWYQQTPGQGLQFLFEYFSETQRNKGNFPGRFSGRQFSNSRSEMNVSTLELGDSALYLCASSIGSFSTDTQYFGPGTRLTVL.

This clonotype was found many times. The V and J genes are TRBV19 and TRBJ2-2; 10 bases agree with TRBD2. Germline CDR1 is LNHDA and CDR2 is SQIVND (reference sequence). CDR3 size: 20 residues. V was pared by 3 bases and J by 0 bases, with 13 bases of the junction left unmatched. The CDR3 DNA sequence: TGTGCCAGTAGTATTAGGGGGGTGAGTCTAGCGGGAGCGAACACCGGGGAGCTGTTTTTT. Translation: CASSIRGVSLAGANTGELFF.

This clonotype was seen repeatedly, ten times or more. J is TRBJ2-6 and V is TRBV6-6, with D unresolved. CDR1 is MNHNY and CDR2 is SVGAGI in the germline V gene (reference sequence). Trimming pared 8 bases from V and 0 bases from J, leaving 11 bases between. The CDR3 loop spans 15 amino acids. The CDR3 loop reads CASVGRGSGANVLTF. Written as DNA, the CDR3 is TGTGCCAGCGTTGGTAGAGGCTCTGGGGCCAACGTCCTGACTTTC.

Note on this clonotype: A single base separates this from a much larger clone, so it may be a read error. This CDR3 is missing its conserved last phenylalanine or tryptophan, likely due to a read error. The rearrangement joins TRBV7-3 to TRBJ2-2; D may correspond to TRBD1 or TRBD2 (5 bases each). The V and J ends lost 8 bases and 7 bases respectively, with 5 bases between them. The CDR3 extends over 10 amino acids. Germline V CDR1 and CDR2: SGHTA, FQGTGA. The CDR3: CASGGGELFL. The CDR3 DNA follows: TGTGCCAGCGGGGGCGGGGAGCTGTTTCTT.

To note about this clonotype: This may come from a read error, since a much larger clone is one base off. The chain joins TRBV2 to TRBJ2-2; D may be TRBD2 (6 bases). There are 15 residues in the CDR3. Germline CDR1 SNHLY, CDR2 FYNNEI. CDR3 loop: CASIREGTGTGGLFF. The CDR3 bases are TGTGCCAGCATACGAGAGGGGACGGGCACCGGGGGGCTGTTTTTT. Variable domain in full (rest from reference TRBV2 and TRBJ2-2): EPEVTQTPSHQVTQMGQEVILRCVPISNHLYFYWYRQILGQKVEFLVSFYNNEISEKSEIFDDQFSVERPDGSNFTLKIRSTKLEDSAMYFCASIREGTGTGGLFFGEGSRLTVL.

This clonotype has a count of ten or more. The rearrangement uses TRBV6-5 and TRBJ2-1, with 9 bases aligning to TRBD2. V trimming: 0 bases; J trimming: 15 bases; junction bases outside the gene matches: 12. This CDR3 has 15 residues. Germline CDR1 is MNHEY and CDR2 is SVGAGI. In DNA form, the CDR3 reads TGTGCCAGCAGTTACTCGAATCCGGAGCGGGAGGATTTGTTCTTC. This gives the protein CASSYSNPEREDLFF.

In this sample, this clonotype turned up a few times. A much bigger clone sits one base away, suggesting this may be a read error. The chain uses TRBV11-2 and TRBJ2-5; possibly TRBD1 or TRBD2 for D (5 bases each). The length of the CDR3 is 15 residues. The germline CDR1 and CDR2 sequences are SGHAT and FQNNGV. Between the trimmed V and J ends, which lost 4 bases and 7 bases, there was a span of 19 bases. The chain's CDR3 is CASSWGTAGGGTQYF. For the CDR3, the DNA is TGTGCCAGCAGCTGGGGCACCGCCGGCGGAGGGACCCAGTACTTC. The full variable domain, in which reference TRBV11-2 and TRBJ2-5 provide the parts outside the CDR3, is EAGVAQSPRYKIIEKRQSVAFWCNPISGHATLYWYQQILGQGPKLLIQFQNNGVVDDSQLPKDRFSAERLKGVDSTLKIQPAKLEDSAVYLCASSWGTAGGGTQYFGPGTRLLVL.

Regarding this clonotype: A single base separates this from a much larger clone, so it may be a read error. The gene calls are TRBV6-5 and TRBJ1-4; D is perhaps TRBD1 (5 bases). Germline V gives CDR1 MNHEY, CDR2 SVGAGI. This CDR3 contains 15 residues. Trimming pared 4 bases from V and 3 bases from J, leaving 12 bases between. CDR3 region: CASSSGRKANEKLFF. The CDR3 DNA is TGTGCCAGCAGTTCGGGGCGGAAAGCTAATGAAAAACTGTTTTTT.

On this clonotype: One base away lies a much larger clone, so this may be a sequencing read error. This chain connects TRBV4-1 to TRBJ1-2, with TRBD1 matching over 7 bases. This CDR3 comprises 15 residues. The V gene end was trimmed by 4 bases and the J gene end by 4 bases; junction bases not matched to a gene: 9. In germline, CDR1 is MGHRA, CDR2 YSYEKL. CDR3 loop: CASSRERGPVYGYTF. Written as DNA, the CDR3 is TGCGCCAGCAGCCGAGAAAGGGGGCCGGTCTATGGCTACACCTTC.

This clonotype was seen ten or more times. The gene calls are TRBV11-1 and TRBJ2-3; 14 bases match TRBD2. J gave up 2 bases and V 4 bases, and 11 bases lay outside the gene matches. CDR3 length: 19 amino acids. Germline assignment: CDR1 SGHAT and CDR2 FQDESV (reference sequence). The CDR3 nucleotides read TGTGCCAGCAGCTCCCGACTAGCGGGAGGGCTCCGAACCACAGATACGCAGTATTTT. Translation gives CASSSRLAGGLRTTDTQYF.

This clonotype came up a few times. A read error may be the cause here, since a much bigger clone is one base away. The chain links TRBV29-1 to TRBJ1-6, with a possible D match to TRBD1 (5 bases). This CDR3 contains 12 residues. CDR1 and CDR2 (germline): SQVTM, ANQGSEA. CDR3 bases: TGCGGCGCCCGGGACGGGAATTCACCCCTCCACTTT. Translated, it gives CGARDGNSPLHF.

This clonotype was found many times. This chain uses TRBV2 with TRBJ2-7; unclear D gene. Germline-derived CDR1 and CDR2 are SNHLY and FYNNEI. Trimming shortened V by 3 bases and J by 2 bases, and 8 bases separated the two germline ends. CDR3 length: 13 residues. The CDR3 nucleotides read TGTGCCAGCAGTGATCGATTTGCCTACGAGCAGTACTTC. Protein: CASSDRFAYEQYF.

As concerns this clonotype: A much larger clone differs from this one at a single base, so this may be a read error. The rearrangement joins TRBV12-3 or TRBV12-4 to TRBJ2-2; D ambiguous. Trimming cost V 3 bases and J 6 bases, with 5 bases left between them. This CDR3 region has 12 residues. For the CDR3, the DNA is TGTGCCAGCAGTTTCTTTTCCGGGGAGCTGTTTTTT. This encodes CASSFFSGELFF.

The chain has TRBV6-2 or TRBV6-3 and TRBJ1-5; D is possibly TRBD1 (5 bases). V lost 1 base to trimming and J lost 3 bases, with 10 bases between them. The CDR3 length is 15 residues. In germline, CDR1 is MNHEY, CDR2 SVGEGT. The CDR3 sequence: CASSYWAGPNQPQHF. CDR3 bases: TGTGCCAGCAGTTACTGGGCAGGGCCCAATCAGCCCCAGCATTTT.

The chain combines TRBV28 with TRBJ1-2; weak D call: TRBD1 (6 bases). In germline, CDR1 is MDHEN, CDR2 SYDVKM. V lost 2 bases, J lost 6 bases, and 19 bases lay in between. The CDR3 is made up of 16 amino acids. CDR3 amino acids: CASSLGGLQGSDGYTF. CDR3 nucleotide sequence: TGTGCCAGCAGTTTAGGGGGGCTACAGGGCTCAGATGGCTACACCTTC.